This entry is about one T cell receptor beta chain. Its cognate antigen has yet to be identified. No much larger clone exists at a distance of one base, and base qualities are not known. This entry is derived from a study of blood T cell repertoires in COVID-19 (dated by TCRdb to the early 2020s). Broadly, across the study: The collaborator samples originated in the United States, Italy and Spain and spanned the acute and convalescent phases of COVID-19. The material from the prospective study consisted of cDNA or gDNA derived from T cells, B-cell-depleted T cells, or PBMCs. Where HLA class I and class II types were available, the types were taken from metadata supplied by the sample provider, not from assay-based typing. The samples were drawn from the first 160 participants of the ongoing ImmuneRACE study and from more than 1,000 subjects provided by 6 global collaborators. A de-identified subject ID, COVID-19 status, age in years and sex were almost always included in the sample metadata. A freely available public database, intended as a resource for researchers studying the immune response to SARS-CoV-2, is where the repertoires were released. Deeply sampled blood TCRbeta repertoires from subjects exposed to, actively infected with, or recovered from COVID-19 were included in the dataset. Study-wide conclusions, independent of this receptor: The amount of clinical and demographic metadata varied by source and participant and was provided uncurated.

As encoded in the germline V gene, CDR1 is SGDLS while CDR2 is YYNGEE. The junction shows trimming of 4 bases on V and 6 bases on J, and the gene matches do not reach 13 bases of it. From the cysteine up to the phenylalanine, the CDR3 has a length of 16 residues. Only the CDR3 portion is preserved as DNA: 48 bases, with reading frame beginning at the first base. TCRbeta CDR3 regions were amplified from genomic DNA using the immunoSEQ Assay, a bias-controlled multiplex PCR. The study's own analysis went as follows. Within the assay, amplification of reference gene primers was used to estimate how many nucleated cells each sample contained. To quantify the absolute abundance of each unique TCRbeta CDR3 rearrangement, sequence reads were collapsed and filtered. For each sample, productive Simpson clonality was calculated as the square root of Simpson's diversity index over productive rearrangements. The clones in this table, taken by TCRdb from immuneACCESS, are in-frame only. Not every clone is retained; where verified, under half of the shortfall comes from an unresolved V gene, and the cause of the rest is unknown. D and trimming were read from the DNA, whereas the V and J calls and clone size are those reported in that table. The sample table holds around 170,000 clones, of which around four fifths were seen once. Of the sample, under 15% falls within the top ten clones.

Each collaborating institution followed its own protocols to collect whole blood in K2EDTA tubes. For TCRbeta analysis, collaborators shipped samples in one of three forms: frozen whole blood, isolated PBMCs, or DNA extracted from either of those sample types. Sequencing used peripheral blood. This clonotype was sampled from a man aged 30 to 39 with active or convalescent COVID-19. This chain is built from TRBV9 and TRBJ2-3; a stretch of 8 junction bases matches TRBD2. For the CDR3, the sequence is CASSPGRGPRGDTQYF. The bases are TGTGCCAGCAGCCCCGGGAGGGGACCCCGAGGCGATACGCAGTATTTT.